This TCR beta chain derives from a study of tumor-infiltrating lymphocytes in primary liver carcinoma. Study-level information: All patients, whether men or women, fell within 30 to 69 years of age. There were tumors of stage T1-T3 N0M0, each 4.2 to 10 cm across.

The study co-extracted DNA and RNA from approximately 20-30 mg of unsorted bulk tissue. Each participant had primary liver carcinoma, and surgical resection was the treatment. As concerns this clonotype: One end of the junction is discordant with germline, which a read error may explain.

Priming with a constant-region primer yielded TCR beta cDNA from 450 to 600 ng total RNA. Three nested multiplex PCR rounds, a slightly modified ARM-PCR, produced the libraries for TCR beta. The first two PCR rounds used TRBV1-TRBV30 primers with a Cbeta primer, roughly 10 cycles each. MiXCR, applied by TCRdb to the multiplex PCR reads, yields one record per CDR3 protein. This repertoire shows 90,000 to 150,000 distinct CDR3 sequences, nearly 70% found once; its top ten account for around 8.1%. Looked up from germline, CDR1 is MNHNS and CDR2 is SASEGT. The CDR3 is 13 residues long. The sequence derives from a woman aged 55-70 years with primary liver carcinoma and hepatitis B virus infection. Sequencing was carried out using tumor-adjacent normal liver tissue. V and J are TRBV6-1 and TRBJ1-2, with TRBD1 matching over 7 bases. CDR3 protein: CASRKGGDYGYTF. CDR3 coding DNA: TGCGCCAGCAGAAAAGGGGGCGACTATGGCTACACCTTC.